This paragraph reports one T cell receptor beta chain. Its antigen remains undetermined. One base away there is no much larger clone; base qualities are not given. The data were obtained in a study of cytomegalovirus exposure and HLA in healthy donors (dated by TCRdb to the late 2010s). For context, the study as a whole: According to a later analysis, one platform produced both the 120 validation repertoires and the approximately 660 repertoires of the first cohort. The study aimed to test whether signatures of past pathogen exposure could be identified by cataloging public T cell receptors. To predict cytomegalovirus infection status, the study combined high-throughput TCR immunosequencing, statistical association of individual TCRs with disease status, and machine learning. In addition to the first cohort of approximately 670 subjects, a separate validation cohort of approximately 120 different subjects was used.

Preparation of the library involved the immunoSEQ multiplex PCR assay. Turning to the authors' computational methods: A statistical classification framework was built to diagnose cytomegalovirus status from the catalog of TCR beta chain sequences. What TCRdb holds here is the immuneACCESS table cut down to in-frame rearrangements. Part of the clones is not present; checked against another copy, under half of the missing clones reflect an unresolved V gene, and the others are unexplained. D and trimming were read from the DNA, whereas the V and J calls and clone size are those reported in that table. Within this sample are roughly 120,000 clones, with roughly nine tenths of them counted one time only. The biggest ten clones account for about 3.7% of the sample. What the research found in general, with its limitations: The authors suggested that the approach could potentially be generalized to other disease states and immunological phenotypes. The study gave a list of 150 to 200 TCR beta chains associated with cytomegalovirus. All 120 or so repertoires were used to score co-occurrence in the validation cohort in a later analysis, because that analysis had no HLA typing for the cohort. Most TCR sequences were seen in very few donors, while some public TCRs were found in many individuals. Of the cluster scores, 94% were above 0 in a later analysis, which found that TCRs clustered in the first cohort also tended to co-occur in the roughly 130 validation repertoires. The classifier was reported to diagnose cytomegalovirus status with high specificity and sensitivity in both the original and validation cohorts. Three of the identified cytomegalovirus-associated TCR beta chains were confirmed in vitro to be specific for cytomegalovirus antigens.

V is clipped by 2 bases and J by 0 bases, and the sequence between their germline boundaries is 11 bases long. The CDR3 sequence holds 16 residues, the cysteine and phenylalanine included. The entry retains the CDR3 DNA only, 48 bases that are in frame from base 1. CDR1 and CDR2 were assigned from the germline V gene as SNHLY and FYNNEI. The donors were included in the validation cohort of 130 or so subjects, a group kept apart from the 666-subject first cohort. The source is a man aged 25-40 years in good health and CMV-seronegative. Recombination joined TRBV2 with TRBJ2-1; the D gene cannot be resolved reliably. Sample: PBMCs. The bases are TGTGCCAGCAGTGAAAGGCACGCTAGCTCCTACAATGAGCAGTTCTTC. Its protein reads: CASSERHASSYNEQFF.